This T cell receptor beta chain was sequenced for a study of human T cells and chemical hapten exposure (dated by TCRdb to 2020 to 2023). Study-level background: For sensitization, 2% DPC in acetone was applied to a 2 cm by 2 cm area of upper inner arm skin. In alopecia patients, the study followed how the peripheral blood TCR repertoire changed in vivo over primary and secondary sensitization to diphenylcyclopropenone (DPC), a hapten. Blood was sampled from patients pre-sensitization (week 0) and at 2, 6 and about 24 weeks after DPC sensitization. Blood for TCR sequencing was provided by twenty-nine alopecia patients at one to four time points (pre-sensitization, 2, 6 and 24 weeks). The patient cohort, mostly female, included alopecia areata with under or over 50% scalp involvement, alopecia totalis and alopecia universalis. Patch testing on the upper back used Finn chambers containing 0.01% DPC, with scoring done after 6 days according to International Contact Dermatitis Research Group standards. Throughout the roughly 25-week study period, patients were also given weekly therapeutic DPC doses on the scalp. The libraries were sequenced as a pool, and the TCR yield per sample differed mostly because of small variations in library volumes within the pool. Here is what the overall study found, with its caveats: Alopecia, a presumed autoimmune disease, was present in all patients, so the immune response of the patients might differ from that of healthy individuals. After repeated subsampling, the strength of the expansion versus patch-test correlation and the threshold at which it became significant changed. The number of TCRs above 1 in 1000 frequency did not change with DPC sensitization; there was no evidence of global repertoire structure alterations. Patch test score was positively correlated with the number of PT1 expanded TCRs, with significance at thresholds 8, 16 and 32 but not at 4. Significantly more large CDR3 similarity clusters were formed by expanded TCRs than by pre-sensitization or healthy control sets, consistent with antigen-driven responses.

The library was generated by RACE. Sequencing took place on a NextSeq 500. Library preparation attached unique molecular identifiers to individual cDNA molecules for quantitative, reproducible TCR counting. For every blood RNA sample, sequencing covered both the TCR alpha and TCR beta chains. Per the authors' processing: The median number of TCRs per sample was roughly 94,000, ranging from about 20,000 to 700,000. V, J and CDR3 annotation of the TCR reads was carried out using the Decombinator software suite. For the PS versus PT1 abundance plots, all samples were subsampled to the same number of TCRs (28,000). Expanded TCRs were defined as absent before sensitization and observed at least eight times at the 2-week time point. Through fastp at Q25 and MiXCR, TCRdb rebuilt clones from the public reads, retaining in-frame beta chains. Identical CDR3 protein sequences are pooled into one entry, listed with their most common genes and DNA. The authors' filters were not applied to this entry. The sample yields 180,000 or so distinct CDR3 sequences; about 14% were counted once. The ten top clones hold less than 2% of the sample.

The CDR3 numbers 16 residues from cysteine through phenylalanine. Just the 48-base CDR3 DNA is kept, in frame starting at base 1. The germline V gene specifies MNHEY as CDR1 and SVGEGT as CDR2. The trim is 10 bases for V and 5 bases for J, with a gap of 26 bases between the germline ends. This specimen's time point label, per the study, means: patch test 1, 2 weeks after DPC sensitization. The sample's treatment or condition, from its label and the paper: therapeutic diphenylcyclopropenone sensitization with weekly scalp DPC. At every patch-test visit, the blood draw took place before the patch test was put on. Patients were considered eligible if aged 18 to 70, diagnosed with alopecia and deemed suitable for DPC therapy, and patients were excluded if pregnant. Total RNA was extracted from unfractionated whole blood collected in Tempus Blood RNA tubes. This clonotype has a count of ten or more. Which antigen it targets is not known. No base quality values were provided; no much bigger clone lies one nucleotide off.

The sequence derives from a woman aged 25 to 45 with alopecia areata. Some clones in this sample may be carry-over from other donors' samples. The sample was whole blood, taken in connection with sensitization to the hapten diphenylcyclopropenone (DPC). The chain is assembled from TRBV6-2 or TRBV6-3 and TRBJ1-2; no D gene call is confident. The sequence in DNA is TGTGCCACACTACTTTCAAAGGACTCGCCCGATTATGGCTACACCTTC. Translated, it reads CATLLSKDSPDYGYTF.